The sequence of this TCR beta chain was determined in a study of vaccination and CD4 T cells after COVID-19. Study at large: Six male and four female convalescents took part, two of them Hispanic. At a median around 70 days (range 14 to 241) after dose two, post-vaccine samples were obtained. Study-wide findings and caveats: The study sampled relatively few convalescent patients and omitted early post-infection timepoints.

On this clonotype: The antigen is unknown.

TCRdb called the PCR reads again in MiXCR, with one record for every CDR3 protein. The table lists about 18,000 distinct CDR3 sequences, roughly 62% of them singletons, with around 1.1% in the top ten. US Alpha, Beta and Delta variants postdated the positive PCR dates, which ran from March to December 2020. The source of this sequence is a human donor who had recovered from COVID-19. Sequencing used CD4+ T cells from blood, obtained after SARS-CoV-2 vaccination.

The CDR3 DNA reads TGTGCCAGCAGTTACTCAGCTAGCGGGAGAGGGAAGCTGTTTTTT. Protein sequence: CASSYSASGRGKLFF. The rearrangement joins TRBV6-5 to TRBJ2-2, with 10 bases that match TRBD2. V shed 0 bases, J shed 12 bases, and the junction held 7 bases outside the gene matches. The CDR3 extends over 15 amino acids. Germline lookup yields CDR1 MNHEY and CDR2 SVGAGI.